Below, 9 T cell receptor beta chains from the same sample are listed, as sequenced in a study of CD8 T cells in Susac syndrome. Random hexamers were used to reverse transcribe the RNA input (about 0.5 to 1 ug). TCRdb independently ran MiXCR on the immunoSEQ multiplex PCR reads; one entry per CDR3 protein. The sample contains 100,000 to 150,000 distinct CDR3 sequences, more than 90% of which appear only once. The sequenced sample consisted of CD4+ T cells from PBMCs. Every receptor here comes from a human donor in good health.

This chain joins TRBV11-2 and TRBJ2-3; D might be TRBD1 (5 bases). Germline-derived CDR1 and CDR2 are SGHAT and FQNNGV. The CDR3 totals 13 residues. Trimming took 4 bases from V and 5 from J, leaving 10 bases between them. CDR3 sequence reads: CASSWGLEDTQYF. The CDR3 nucleotides read TGTGCCAGCAGCTGGGGCCTTGAAGATACGCAGTATTTT.

In its sample, this clonotype was seen a few times. This chain joins TRBV4-1 and TRBJ2-2, with 7 bases lining up with TRBD1. The germline V gene encodes CDR1 MGHRA and CDR2 YSYEKL. The CDR3 contains 14 residues. Losses at the gene ends were 8 bases for V and 0 bases for J; bases not matched to a gene: 3. DNA for the CDR3: TGCGCCAGCGAGACAGGGACGAACACCGGGGAGCTGTTTTTT. It yields the protein CASETGTNTGELFF.

The genes are TRBV7-8 and TRBJ1-1; D is unclear. Germline CDR1 and CDR2: SGHVS and FQNEAQ. The germline V and J ends were trimmed by 1 base and 1 base, with 10 bases remaining between them. The CDR3 is 15 residues long. CDR3 DNA sequence: TGTGCCAGCAGCTTAGGTTATAGGAGGAACACTGAAGCTTTCTTT. As protein: CASSLGYRRNTEAFF.

J is TRBJ2-3 and V is TRBV5-4, with TRBD1 matching over 7 bases. V lost 0 bases, J lost 2 bases, and 3 bases stayed unmatched. The CDR3 contains 15 residues. CDR1 is SGHNT and CDR2 is YYREEE in the germline V gene (reference sequence). The CDR3 region has the DNA TGTGCCAGCAGCTTGGCCAGGGGGAACACAGATACGCAGTATTTT. It codes for CASSLARGNTDTQYF.

The chain is built from TRBV20-1 and TRBJ2-7; D perhaps matches TRBD1 (5 bases). Trimming cost V 3 bases and J 2 bases, with 11 bases left between them. Germline values: CDR1 DFQATT, CDR2 SNEGSKA (reference sequence). This CDR3 comprises 13 residues. CDR3 DNA sequence: TGCAGTGCTAGGACCGGCAGGGCCTACGAGCAGTACTTC. It codes for CSARTGRAYEQYF.

This clonotype occurred a few times. V usage is TRBV5-1 and J usage is TRBJ2-5; D is possibly TRBD1 (6 bases). The CDR3 is made up of 14 amino acids. V dropped 0 bases and J dropped 3 bases, with 9 bases sitting between them. CDR1 is SGHRS, CDR2 YFSETQ, per germline. The CDR3 spells CASSLVAGEETQYF. CDR3 nucleotides: TGCGCCAGCAGCTTGGTCGCAGGGGAAGAGACCCAGTACTTC.

The chain links TRBV7-9 to TRBJ2-2; D unresolved. V was shortened by 1 base and J by 0 bases, with 3 bases between the two germline ends. CDR3 length: 14 amino acids. The V gene's germline CDR1 is SEHNR and CDR2 FQNEAQ (reference sequence). CDR3 coding DNA: TGTGCCAGCAGCTTAGTCTCGAACACCGGGGAGCTGTTTTTT. It is translated as CASSLVSNTGELFF.

The chain links TRBV5-1 to TRBJ2-3; weak D call: TRBD2 (6 bases). CDR1 is SGHRS and CDR2 is YFSETQ in the germline V gene. The V and J ends lost 1 base and 2 bases respectively, with 14 bases between them. This CDR3 region has 16 residues. The CDR3 region is CASSLRDLQLTDTQYF. The CDR3 region has the DNA TGCGCCAGCAGCTTGCGGGACTTACAACTCACAGATACGCAGTATTTT.

The V and J genes are TRBV7-2 and TRBJ2-7; 14 nucleotides agree with TRBD2. The trim removed 4 bases at V and 6 bases at J, leaving 5 bases unmatched. This CDR3 has 15 residues. Germline V gene lookup returns CDR1 SGHTA and CDR2 FQGNSA. CDR3 nucleotide sequence: TGTGCCAGCAGCTCGGGACTAGCGGGAGTTGGCGAGCAGTACTTC. Translating gives CASSSGLAGVGEQYF.